Listed below are T cell receptor beta chains from one sample, sequenced in a study of blood T cell repertoires in COVID-19. Sequencing was performed with immunoSEQ multiplex PCR; in TCRdb, only in-frame clones are kept and a portion is missing. The table shows under 30,000 clones, with about 94% occurring only once. Sequenced: peripheral blood. The receptor set was obtained from a human donor with active COVID-19. The donor label of this sample is uncertain. CDR3s include the opening cysteine and the closing phenylalanine or tryptophan. The order of the fields is V gene, J gene, CDR3 length, CDR3 protein.

TRBV27	TRBJ1-1	13	CASTRRGGAEAFF
TRBV30	TRBJ2-7	14	CAWSAGTPSYEQYF
TRBV7-9	TRBJ2-5	15	CASSLDRGRAETQYF
TRBV4-3	TRBJ1-1	13	CASSQDRNTEAFF
TRBV10-1	TRBJ2-7	13	CASSEQASYEQYF
TRBV9	TRBJ2-3	16	CASSVGVETSTDTQYF
TRBV14	TRBJ2-5	15	CASTPGLAGGETQYF
TRBV3-1/TRBV3-2	TRBJ2-1	11	CASRGLGEQFF
TRBV24-1	TRBJ2-7	15	CATSDSGGLSYEQYF
TRBV9	TRBJ2-1	15	CASSPGRSSYNEQFF
TRBV27	TRBJ1-5	15	CASSPSRHSNQPQHF
TRBV5-1	TRBJ2-1	14	CASTLDFPYNEQFF
TRBV5-5	TRBJ1-1	15	CASSLGYRGNTEAFF
TRBV21-1	TRBJ2-5	14	CASSRPGQQETQYF
TRBV19	TRBJ2-1	14	CASSVGTVNNEQFF
TRBV2	TRBJ2-1	15	CASRGAGGHYNEQFF
TRBV5-4	TRBJ2-1	15	CASSLGWSSYNEQFF
TRBV28	TRBJ2-1	17	CASSQLSGGPLYNEQFF
TRBV28	TRBJ2-7	15	CASSSSGTGTYEQYF
TRBV29-1	TRBJ1-3	13	CSVRRRSGNTIYF
TRBV6-5	TRBJ1-4	14	CASSQDRAGEKLFF
TRBV27	TRBJ2-7	13	CASSWREGGEQYF
TRBV3-1/TRBV3-2	TRBJ1-3	14	CASSRRAAGNTIYF
TRBV29-1	TRBJ2-3	12	CSAGEGTDTQYF
TRBV19	TRBJ1-4	15	CASSSRQGGNEKLFF
TRBV29-1	TRBJ2-7	14	CSVEEDRGGFEQYF
TRBV4-2	TRBJ2-1	16	CASSQEVNRGRDEQFF
TRBV28	TRBJ1-3	14	CASSSGYEGNTIYF
TRBV7-9	TRBJ1-2	15	CASSLSTGIGYGYTF
TRBV5-6	TRBJ1-1	12	CASSSKNTEAFF
TRBV28	TRBJ1-4	13	CASKTAVNEKLFF
TRBV5-1	TRBJ2-1	14	CASSLEPGYNEQFF